The 4 T cell receptor beta chains reported below all come from one sample, sequenced in a study of cytotoxic CD8 clonotypes in ibrutinib-treated CLL. Clones were sequenced by immunoSEQ multiplex PCR, and TCRdb holds only the in-frame ones, with some missing. The sample includes tens of thousands of clones, roughly 59% of them seen just once. The material was PBMCs, obtained after 12 months of ibrutinib treatment. The receptors derive from a human donor with chronic lymphocytic leukemia.

This clone was detected many times. This sequence joins TRBV2 and TRBJ1-6, with TRBD1 as a possible D gene (5 bases). Germline values: CDR1 SNHLY, CDR2 FYNNEI. V lost 8 bases to trimming and J lost 6 bases, with 11 bases between them. There are 13 residues in the CDR3. The CDR3 sequence: CASAPGFNSPLHF. The CDR3 DNA is TGTGCCAGCGCTCCAGGGTTTAATTCACCCCTCCACTTT.

The chain is built from TRBV30 and TRBJ1-1; D possibly corresponds to TRBD1 (5 bases). CDR1 is GTSNPN, CDR2 SVGIG, per germline (reference sequence). V dropped 0 bases and J dropped 6 bases, with 14 bases sitting between them. CDR3 size: 14 residues. In nucleotides, the CDR3 is TGTGCCTGGAGTGTAGATTGGGGGATCGCTGAAGCTTTCTTT. Translated, it gives CAWSVDWGIAEAFF.

V is TRBV6-1 and J is TRBJ2-7; D gene ambiguous. Germline V gene lookup returns CDR1 MNHNS and CDR2 SASEGT. This CDR3 has 11 amino acids. The V gene lost 8 bases and the J gene lost 3 bases, with 8 bases spanning the gap. CDR3 residues: CASGTVYEQYV. The CDR3 DNA follows: TGTGCCAGCGGTACGGTCTACGAGCAGTACGTC.

V usage is TRBV28 and J usage is TRBJ2-5, with 11 bases aligning to TRBD2. CDR3 length equals 16 residues. The J segment lost 7 bases and the V segment lost 6 bases, leaving 13 bases of the junction unmatched. Germline V gene lookup returns CDR1 MDHEN and CDR2 SYDVKM. CDR3 amino acids: CASRRLAGSLEGTQYF. CDR3 DNA sequence: TGTGCCAGCAGAAGACTAGCGGGGTCCCTTGAAGGGACCCAGTACTTC.